This is a list of T cell receptor beta chains from one sample in a study of CD8+ T cells in alopecia areata. Using immunoSEQ multiplex PCR, the repertoire was profiled, and TCRdb retains in-frame clones only, with some absent. The profile covers fewer than 250,000 clones, with roughly 44% appearing a single time and roughly 2.6% taken by the ten largest. The sequences come from CD4+ T cells sorted from blood, collected at approximately week 36, from a patient treated with tofacitinib. Receptors originate from a human donor with alopecia areata. Each CDR3 is given with its conserved first and last residue. The D gene is left open where the match is weak. Part of the rows lack a size; the others show once, few, many or a class for expanded clones.

size	V	J	D	DNA	CDR3
NA	TRBV15	TRBJ2-5	TRBD2	TGTGCCACCAGCCCCGCGGGGGAGAGAGGGGAGACCCAGTACTTC	CATSPAGERGETQYF
few	TRBV29-1	TRBJ2-1	TRBD1	TGCAGCGTTGACCCAGGGGGCGTTGAGCAGTTCTTC	CSVDPGGVEQFF
few	TRBV4-3	TRBJ1-2	NA	TGCGCCAGCAGCCAAGATCTCTCGGGGGCGGGCGGCTACACCTTC	CASSQDLSGAGGYTF
few	TRBV25-1	TRBJ2-7	NA	TGTGCCAGCAGTGGATCAGGGGCATACTACGAGCAGTACTTC	CASSGSGAYYEQYF
few	TRBV29-1	TRBJ1-5	TRBD1	TGCAGCGTCGCTGACCGGGACAGGGCTCAGCCCCAGCATTTT	CSVADRDRAQPQHF
NA	TRBV6-5	TRBJ2-7	NA	TGTGCCAGCCGAACCGTCGGGGCAGCACACTACGAGCAGTACTTC	CASRTVGAAHYEQYF
NA	TRBV30	TRBJ2-3	TRBD2	TGTGCCTCTTCTAAGTCAAGAGCGGGATTCACAGATACGCAGTATTTT	CASSKSRAGFTDTQYF
few	TRBV4-3	TRBJ2-3	TRBD2	TGCGCCAGCAGCCCCCGCCCGAGAGGAGCGGGAGGGGCGAGATACACAGATACGCAGTATTTT	CASSPRPRGAGGARYTDTQYF
once	TRBV7-9	TRBJ2-1	NA	TGTGCCAGCAGCCAAAAGGCAGGGCGGGGAAACTCCTACAATGAGCAGTTCTTC	CASSQKAGRGNSYNEQFF
NA	TRBV28	TRBJ2-1	NA	TGTGCCAGCAGTCCAGGTCGTTCCTACAATGAGCAGTTCTTC	CASSPGRSYNEQFF